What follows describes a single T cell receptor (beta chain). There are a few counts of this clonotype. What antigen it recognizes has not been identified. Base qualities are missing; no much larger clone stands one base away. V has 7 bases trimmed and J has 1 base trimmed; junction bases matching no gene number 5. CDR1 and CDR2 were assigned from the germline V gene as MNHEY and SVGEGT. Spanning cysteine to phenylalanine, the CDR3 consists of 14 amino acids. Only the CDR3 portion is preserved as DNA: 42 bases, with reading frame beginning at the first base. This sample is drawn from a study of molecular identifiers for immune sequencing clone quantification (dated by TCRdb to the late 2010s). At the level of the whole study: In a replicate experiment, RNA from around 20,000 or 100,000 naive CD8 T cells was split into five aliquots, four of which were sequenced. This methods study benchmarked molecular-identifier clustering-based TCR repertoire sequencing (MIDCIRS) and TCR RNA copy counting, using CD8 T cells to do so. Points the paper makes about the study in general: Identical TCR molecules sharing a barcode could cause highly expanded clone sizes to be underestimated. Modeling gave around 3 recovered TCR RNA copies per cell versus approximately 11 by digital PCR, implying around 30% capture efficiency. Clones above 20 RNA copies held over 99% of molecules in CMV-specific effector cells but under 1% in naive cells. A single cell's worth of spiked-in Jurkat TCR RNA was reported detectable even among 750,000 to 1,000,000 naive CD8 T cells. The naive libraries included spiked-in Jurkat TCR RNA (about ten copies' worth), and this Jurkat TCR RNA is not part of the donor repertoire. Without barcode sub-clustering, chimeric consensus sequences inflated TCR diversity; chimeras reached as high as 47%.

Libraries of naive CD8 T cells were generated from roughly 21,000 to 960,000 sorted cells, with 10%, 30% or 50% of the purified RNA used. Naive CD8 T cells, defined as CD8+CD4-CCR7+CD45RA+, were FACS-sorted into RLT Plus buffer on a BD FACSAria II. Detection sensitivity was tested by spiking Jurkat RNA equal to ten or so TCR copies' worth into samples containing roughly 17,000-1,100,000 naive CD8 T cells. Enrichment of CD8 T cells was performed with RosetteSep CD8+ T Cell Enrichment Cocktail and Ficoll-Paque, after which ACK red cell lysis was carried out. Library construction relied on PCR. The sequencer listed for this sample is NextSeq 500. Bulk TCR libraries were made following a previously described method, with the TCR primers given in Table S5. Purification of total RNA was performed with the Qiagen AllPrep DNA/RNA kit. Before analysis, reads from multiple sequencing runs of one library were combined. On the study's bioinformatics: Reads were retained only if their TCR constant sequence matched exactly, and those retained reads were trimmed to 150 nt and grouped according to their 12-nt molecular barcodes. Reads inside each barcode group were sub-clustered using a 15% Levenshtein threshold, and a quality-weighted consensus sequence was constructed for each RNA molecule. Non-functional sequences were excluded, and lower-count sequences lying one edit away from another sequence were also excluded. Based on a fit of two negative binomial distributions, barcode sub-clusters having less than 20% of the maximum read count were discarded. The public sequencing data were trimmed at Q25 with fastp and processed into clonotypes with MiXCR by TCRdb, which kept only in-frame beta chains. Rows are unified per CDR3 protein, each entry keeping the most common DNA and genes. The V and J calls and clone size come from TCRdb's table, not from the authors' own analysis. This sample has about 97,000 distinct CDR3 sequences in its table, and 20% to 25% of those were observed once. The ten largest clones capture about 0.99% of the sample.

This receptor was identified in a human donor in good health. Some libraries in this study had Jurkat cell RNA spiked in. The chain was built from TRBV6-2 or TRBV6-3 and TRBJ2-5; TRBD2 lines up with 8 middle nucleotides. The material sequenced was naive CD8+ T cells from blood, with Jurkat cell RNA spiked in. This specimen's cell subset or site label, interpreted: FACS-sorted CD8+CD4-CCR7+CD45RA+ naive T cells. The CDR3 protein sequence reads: CASNGGGPQETQYF. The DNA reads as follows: TGTGCCAGCAACGGCGGGGGGCCCCAAGAGACCCAGTACTTC.